The 4 T cell receptor beta chains listed next were all sequenced from one sample in a study of PD-1 blockade in classical Hodgkin lymphoma. Brentuximab vedotin exposure varied, and every patient relapsed after autologous stem cell transplantation. Data came from immunoSEQ multiplex PCR; TCRdb stores just in-frame clones and leaves some out. The profile covers some 100,000 clones, with 80% to 95% appearing a single time and roughly 2.8% taken by the ten largest. The sequencing here drew on peripheral blood mononuclear cells (PBMCs), taken at baseline. The receptor set was obtained from a human donor with classical Hodgkin lymphoma.

The chain joins TRBV7-6 to TRBJ1-2; no clear D gene. Germline CDR1 reads SGHVS; CDR2 reads FNYEAQ. The CDR3 has 13 amino acids. V was trimmed by 1 base and J by 2 bases, leaving 5 bases between them. CDR3 nucleotide sequence: TGTGCCAGCAGCTTAGGCGTAAACTATGGCTACACCTTC. Its protein product is CASSLGVNYGYTF.

The rearrangement uses TRBV12-5 and TRBJ2-7; 9 bases line up with TRBD2. The junction had 12 bases not matched to a gene; V was cut back by 4 bases and J by 2 bases. The CDR3 length is 17 residues. CDR1 and CDR2 (germline): LGHNT, FRNRAP. The CDR3 sequence: CASGSRLAGKVTYEQYF. The CDR3 nucleotides read TGTGCTAGTGGTTCGCGTCTAGCGGGAAAAGTAACCTACGAGCAGTACTTC.

This clone appeared a single time. The rearrangement uses TRBV5-1 and TRBJ1-1, with 7 nucleotides matching TRBD1. With 7 bases clipped from V and 1 base from J, the junction kept 7 bases outside the gene matches. The CDR3 covers 14 residues. Germline CDR1 reads SGHRS; CDR2 reads YFSETQ. CDR3 DNA sequence: TGCGCCAGCCGACCGGACAGGCCGAACACTGAAGCTTTCTTT. It is translated as CASRPDRPNTEAFF.

This chain's CDR3 is CASSLSLAGRYEQYF. The CDR3 nucleotides are TGTGCCAGCAGTTTATCTCTAGCGGGTCGCTACGAGCAGTACTTC. V usage is TRBV28 and J usage is TRBJ2-7; the match to TRBD2 covers 8 bases. The CDR3 has 15 amino acids. V shed 1 base and J 3 bases; nucleotides not matched to a gene: 5. Germline V lookup: CDR1 MDHEN, CDR2 SYDVKM.